This T cell receptor (beta chain) was observed in a study of CD4 T cells in relation to SARS-CoV-2 and coronaviruses. Study-level information: The HLA restriction of the shared crossreactive spike epitopes was mapped. General study findings and limits: Samples before the pandemic and after infection were not matched within any donor. This crossreactivity analysis covered spike protein alone, no other viral proteins.

Sequencing was performed with immunoSEQ multiplex PCR; in TCRdb, only in-frame clones are kept and a portion is missing. There are some 64,000 clones in the sample; about 95% occur only once, and 0.14% lies in the top ten. The CDR3 contains 17 residues. Germline V CDR1 and CDR2: MGHRA, YSYEKL. V was cut by 1 base and J by 0 bases, with 14 bases left in between. This clone came up once. Its antigen is unknown. Unexposed donor CD4+ T cells date from about 2011-2018, before the COVID-19 pandemic. Material for sequencing was naive CD4+ T cells from PBMCs. The subset was: naive CD4+ T cells isolated by negative enrichment. The TCR was taken from a human donor in good health. V and J are TRBV4-1 and TRBJ2-3, with a possible D match to TRBD2 (6 bases). Written as DNA, the CDR3 is TGCGCCAGCAGCCAAGGGGACTCCGACACCAGCACAGATACGCAGTATTTT. It translates to CASSQGDSDTSTDTQYF.